The 12 T cell receptor beta chains listed next were all sequenced from one sample in a study of tumor and adjacent non-tumor tissue in lung cancer. Three rounds of nested PCR, following a modified ARM-PCR protocol, produced the TCRbeta library. TCRdb itself ran the multiplex PCR reads through MiXCR, one entry per CDR3 protein. The sample contains under 85,000 distinct CDR3 sequences, 76% of which appear only once. RNA was extracted from bulk tissue without any cell sorting. More than 3 cm separated this lung sample from the edge of the tumor. Sequenced material: distant non-tumor lung tissue. All receptors derive from a man aged 65 to 85 with non-small cell lung cancer.

J is TRBJ1-2 and V is TRBV28, with D uncertain. The CDR3 contains 17 residues. Germline assignment: CDR1 MDHEN and CDR2 SYDVKM. V lost 1 base to trimming and J lost 10 bases, with 25 bases between them. The CDR3 reads CASSLLSGTEGTRDYTF. CDR3 sequence (DNA): TGTGCCAGCAGTTTATTATCGGGCACAGAGGGCACTCGTGACTACACCTTC.

Comments on this clonotype: One junction end does not reproduce the germline sequence, and a read error may be involved. J is TRBJ2-1 and V is TRBV11-2; D is unclear. Germline CDR1 is SGHAT and CDR2 is FQNNGV. This CDR3 has 11 residues. The CDR3 sequence: CASSMGNEQFF. CDR3 DNA sequence: TGTGCCAGCAGCATGGGCAATGAACAGTTCTTC.

Worth noting for this clonotype: The junction shows a germline mismatch at one end, possibly a read error. The CDR3 nucleotides are TGTGTCAGCAGCTTCGAGCCGGTGCGAGGCTACACCTTC. As protein: CVSSFEPVRGYTF. The V and J genes are TRBV5-6 and TRBJ1-2; D is undetermined. The CDR3 runs to 13 residues. Germline CDR1 is SGHDT and CDR2 is YYEEEE.

This clonotype was picked up one time. The chain joins TRBV6-1 to TRBJ2-3, with D hard to call. With 2 bases removed from V and 12 bases from J, the gap between germline ends came to 12 bases. The CDR3 loop spans 12 amino acids. Looked up from germline, CDR1 is MNHNS and CDR2 is SASEGT. CDR3 region: CASSESTFIQYF. The CDR3 DNA sequence: TGTGCCAGCAGTGAATCCACTTTTATCCAGTATTTT.

Many counts were recorded for this clonotype. This rearrangement joins TRBV6-5 to TRBJ2-1; D ambiguous. The germline gives CDR1 MNHEY, CDR2 SVGAGI. The CDR3 spans 14 residues. V lost 2 bases and J lost 4, with 9 bases in between. The CDR3 sequence is CASSYTSSYNEQFF. The CDR3 region has the DNA TGTGCCAGCAGTTACACGTCCTCATACAATGAGCAGTTCTTC.

Of note for this clonotype: Since no conserved phenylalanine or tryptophan closes the CDR3, a read error is the likely cause. The limits of the CDR3 on the DNA are not certain, so only TCRdb's listed CDR3 is given. The chain employs TRBV4-2 and TRBJ1-1. The CDR3 contains 9 residues when both ends are counted. Germline V gene data show CDR1 as LGHNA and CDR2 as YNFKEQ. CDR3 residues: CASSRSIFI.

Note on this clonotype: Since the CDR3 does not end with the conserved phenylalanine or tryptophan, this likely comes from a read error. CDR3 DNA: TGTGCCACCAGTGATTTGGGCTTAGCGGGGCGCCCAGATACGCAGTATTCT. Its protein product is CATSDLGLAGRPDTQYS. The genes are TRBV24-1 and TRBJ2-3; 8 nucleotides line up with TRBD2. CDR1 is KGHDR and CDR2 is SFDVKD in the germline V gene. The J segment lost 4 bases and the V segment lost 0 bases, leaving 8 bases of the junction unmatched. This CDR3 has 17 amino acids.

This clonotype appeared a single time. Likely a read error: the CDR3 ends without its conserved phenylalanine or tryptophan. The V gene is TRBV29-1, the J gene TRBJ1-2; unclear D gene. Trimming removed 4 bases at V and 6 bases at J, with 24 bases between. Looked up from germline, CDR1 is SQVTM and CDR2 is ANQGSEA. This CDR3 has 16 amino acids. CDR3 DNA sequence: TGCAGCGTTGTCACCTATCAGTCCTCGGGAGAAGATGGCTACACCTTA. Its translation is CSVVTYQSSGEDGYTL.

Details on this clonotype: The CDR3 does not end in the conserved phenylalanine or tryptophan, so this is likely a read error. It is unclear where the CDR3 begins or ends on the DNA, so no DNA is shown, and the CDR3 is as TCRdb lists it. The chain employs TRBV12-3 or TRBV12-4 and TRBJ2-5; the D call TRBD2 from the table was never checked on the DNA. The CDR3 length equals 14 residues, ends included. CDR3 amino acids: CASSLPGPRETQYI.

The chain has TRBV6-6 and TRBJ1-6; D is ambiguous. Per germline, CDR1 MNHNY and CDR2 SVGAGI (reference sequence). CDR3 length: 17 residues. V lost 4 bases and J lost 6, with 19 bases in between. The CDR3: CASSSSLSDGINSPLHF. DNA for the CDR3: TGTGCCAGCAGTTCCTCACTCTCGGACGGAATTAATTCACCCCTCCACTTT.

This clonotype was found once. V is TRBV12-3 or TRBV12-4 and J is TRBJ1-2; TRBD1 matches 7 bases. The CDR3 covers 14 residues. V shed 9 bases, J shed 4 bases, and the junction held 11 bases outside the gene matches. The CDR3, as DNA: TGTGCCAGGAGTACAGGGGACAGTGTCTATGGCTACACCTTC. It translates to CARSTGDSVYGYTF.

This chain joins TRBV7-3 and TRBJ1-1, with no clear D. Trimming pared 2 bases from V and 6 bases from J, leaving 13 bases between. Germline CDR1 SGHTA, CDR2 FQGTGA. The CDR3 is made up of 14 amino acids. The chain's CDR3 is CASSLWGRASEAFF. CDR3 bases: TGTGCCAGCAGCTTATGGGGAAGGGCCTCTGAAGCTTTCTTT.